This entry describes one T cell receptor (beta chain). TCRdb keeps only in-frame clones here, not all; method: immunoSEQ multiplex PCR. The table lists 80,000 to 100,000 clones, roughly 82% of them singletons. This entry comes from a study of blood T cell repertoires in COVID-19. About the research overall: T cells, B-cell-depleted T cells, or PBMCs supplied cDNA or gDNA.

The germline V gene encodes CDR1 SEHNR and CDR2 FQNEAQ (reference sequence). There are 13 residues in the CDR3. V lost 10 bases, J lost 6 bases, and 9 bases stayed unmatched. Material for sequencing was peripheral blood. This sequence originates from a man in his 70s with active or convalescent COVID-19. The chain is built from TRBV7-9 and TRBJ2-1, with 7 bases aligning to TRBD2. The CDR3: CATERAGSNEQFF. CDR3 in DNA: TGTGCCACCGAACGAGCGGGGAGCAATGAGCAGTTCTTC.